The present T cell receptor beta chain was sequenced within a study of control samples from healthy donors and cancer patients. Sequenced by immunoSEQ multiplex PCR; TCRdb stores in-frame clones only, minus some. Of tens of thousands of clones in the sample, about nine tenths were seen once. Trimming left V 2 bases short and J 4 bases short, with 8 bases between. CDR3 length equals 14 residues. Germline V CDR1 and CDR2: MNHEY, SVGAGI. This receptor was taken from a man aged 25-45 years in good health. The sample taken for sequencing was blood. J is TRBJ2-2 and V is TRBV6-5; D unclear. CDR3 sequence: CASSYRVSTGELFF. DNA of the CDR3: TGTGCCAGCAGTTACAGGGTATCCACCGGGGAGCTGTTTTTT.